This record looks at one TCR beta chain sequence and its context. CDR3 length: 17 amino acids. From germline, CDR1 is MNHGY and CDR2 SAAAGT. The trim removed 5 bases at V and 0 bases at J, leaving 10 bases unmatched. The table came from immunoSEQ multiplex PCR; TCRdb's copy has only in-frame clones and leaves some out. The sample has about 2,900 clones, 15% to 20% seen once; the top ten hold about 14%. This entry comes from a study of sequential checkpoint blockade in melanoma. Treatment reported: randomized to nivolumab then ipilimumab (arm A) or the reverse (arm B). The chain couples TRBV6-8 to TRBJ2-4, with TRBD1 identical over 7 bases. The material sequenced was tumor tissue (inferred from file names), taken from a patient given nivolumab and ipilimumab in sequence. The origin of this receptor is a human donor with melanoma. The CDR3 DNA follows: TGTGCCAGCAGTCAAGAGGGACAGTACCTAGCCAAAAACATTCAGTACTTC. Amino acids: CASSQEGQYLAKNIQYF.